This TCR beta chain derives from a study of cytomegalovirus exposure and HLA in healthy donors. Whole-study results and caveats: Association with HLA alleles at 0.05 false discovery rate was found for 15,000 or so TCR beta sequences in a later analysis.

This CDR3 contains 15 residues. Germline-derived CDR1 and CDR2 are MNHEY and SMNVEV (reference sequence). V lost 0 bases, J lost 1 base, and 9 bases lay in between. Turning to this clone: Its specificity is unknown.

Primers for the PCR totalled 60 Vbeta and 13 Jbeta. Only in-frame clones appear in the TCRdb table, and some are missing; sequencing was by immunoSEQ multiplex PCR. The profile shows over 150,000 clones, roughly three quarters of them singletons. The clonotype was recovered from a woman in her 50s in good health and CMV-seropositive. The V gene is TRBV27, the J gene TRBJ1-2; TRBD1 is a possible D gene (5 bases). The source material was PBMCs. The CDR3 DNA follows: TGTGCCAGCAGTTTATCAAGGGGTGGTAACTATGGCTACACCTTC. Protein product: CASSLSRGGNYGYTF.